This T cell receptor beta chain was obtained from a study of human T cells and chemical hapten exposure. Study overall: Sensitization was performed using 2% DPC on an approximately 2 cm by approximately 2 cm upper inner arm skin site. Throughout the roughly 25-week study, diphenylcyclopropenone was applied weekly to the patients' scalps. Reading of the patch tests, which applied 0.01% DPC to the upper back, occurred at 6 days. General observations from the study: Sensitization with DPC brought no change to TCRs above 1 in 1000 in frequency.

CDR1 is SGHTA, CDR2 FQGNSA, per germline. The ends were cut back, 3 bases at V and 7 bases at J, with 3 bases in the middle. This CDR3 has 11 residues. TCRdb passed the RACE reads through MiXCR, listing each CDR3 protein once. The sample consists of about 40,000 distinct CDR3 sequences, 3% to 4% of them appearing once. Specified time point: patch test 2, 6 weeks after DPC sensitization. The treatment: therapeutic diphenylcyclopropenone sensitization with weekly scalp DPC. Many counts were recorded for this clonotype. Its antigen is currently unknown. This material consisted of whole blood, taken in connection with sensitization to the hapten diphenylcyclopropenone (DPC). V usage is TRBV7-2 and J usage is TRBJ1-4; no clear D gene. The sequence was obtained from a man in his forties with alopecia areata. Some clones in this sample may be carry-over from other donors' samples. The CDR3 loop is CTSSFSEKLFF. In DNA form, the CDR3 reads TGTACCAGCAGCTTTTCTGAAAAACTGTTTTTT. Drawing the rest from reference TRBV7-2 and TRBJ1-4, the complete variable domain is GAGVSQSPSNKVTEKGKDVELRCDPISGHTALYWYRQSLGQGLEFLIYFQGNSAPDKSGLPSDRFSAERTGGSVSTLTIQRTQQEDSAVYLCTSSFSEKLFFGSGTQLSVL.